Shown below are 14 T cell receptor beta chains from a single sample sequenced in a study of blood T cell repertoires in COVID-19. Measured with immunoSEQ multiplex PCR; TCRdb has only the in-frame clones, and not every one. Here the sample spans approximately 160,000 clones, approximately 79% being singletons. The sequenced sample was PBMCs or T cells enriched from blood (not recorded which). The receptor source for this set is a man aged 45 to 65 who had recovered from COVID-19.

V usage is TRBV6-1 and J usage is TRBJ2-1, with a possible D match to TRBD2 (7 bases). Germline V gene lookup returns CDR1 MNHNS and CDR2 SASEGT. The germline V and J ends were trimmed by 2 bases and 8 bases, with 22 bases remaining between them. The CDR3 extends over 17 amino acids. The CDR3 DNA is TGTGCCAGCAGTGAAACGGGTGGAGGGGGGGCCCTCGATGAGCAGTTCTTC. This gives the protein CASSETGGGGALDEQFF.

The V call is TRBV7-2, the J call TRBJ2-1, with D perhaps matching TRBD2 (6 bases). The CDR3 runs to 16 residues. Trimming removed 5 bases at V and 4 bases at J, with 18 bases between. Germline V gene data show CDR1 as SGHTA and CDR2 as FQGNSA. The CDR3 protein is CASSRTGVGSYNEQFF. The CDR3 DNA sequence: TGTGCCAGCAGCCGGACGGGGGTTGGGTCTTACAATGAGCAGTTCTTC.

CDR3 in DNA: TGTGCCAGCAGCCCCGGACAGAGGGGCTACGAGCAGTACTTC. Residues: CASSPGQRGYEQYF. The chain couples TRBV7-3 to TRBJ2-7, with D possibly TRBD1 on 6 matching bases. The CDR3 is made up of 14 amino acids. CDR1 is SGHTA and CDR2 is FQGTGA in the germline V gene. V was clipped by 5 bases and J by 3 bases, with 14 bases between them.

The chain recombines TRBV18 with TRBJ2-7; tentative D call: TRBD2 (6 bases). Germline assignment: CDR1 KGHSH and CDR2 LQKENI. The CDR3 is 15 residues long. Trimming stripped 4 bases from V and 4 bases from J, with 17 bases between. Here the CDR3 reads CASSLGTRGMYEQYF. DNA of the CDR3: TGTGCCAGCTCACTGGGGACTCGGGGGATGTACGAGCAGTACTTC.

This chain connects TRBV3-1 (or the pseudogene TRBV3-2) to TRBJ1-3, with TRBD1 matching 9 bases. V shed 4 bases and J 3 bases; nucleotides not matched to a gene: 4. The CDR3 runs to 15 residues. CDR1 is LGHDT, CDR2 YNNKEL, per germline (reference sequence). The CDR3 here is CASSLQGAVGNTIYF. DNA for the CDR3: TGTGCCAGCAGCCTACAGGGGGCTGTTGGAAACACCATATATTTT.

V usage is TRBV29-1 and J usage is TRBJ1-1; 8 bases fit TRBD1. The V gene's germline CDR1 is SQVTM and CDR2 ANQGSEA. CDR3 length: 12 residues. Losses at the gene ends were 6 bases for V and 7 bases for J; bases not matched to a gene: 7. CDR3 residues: CSVGTGGGEAFF. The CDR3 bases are TGCAGCGTGGGAACAGGGGGAGGTGAAGCTTTCTTT.

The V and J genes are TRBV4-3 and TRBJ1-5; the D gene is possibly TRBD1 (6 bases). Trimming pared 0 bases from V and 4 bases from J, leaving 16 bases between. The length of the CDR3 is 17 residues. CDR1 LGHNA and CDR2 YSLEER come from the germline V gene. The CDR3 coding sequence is TGCGCCAGCAGCCAAGATTACGCAGGGGTTGGAAATCAGCCCCAGCATTTT. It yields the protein CASSQDYAGVGNQPQHF.

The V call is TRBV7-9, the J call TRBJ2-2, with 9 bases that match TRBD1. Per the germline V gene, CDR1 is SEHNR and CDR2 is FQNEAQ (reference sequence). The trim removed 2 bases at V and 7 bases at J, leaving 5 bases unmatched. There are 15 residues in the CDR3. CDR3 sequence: CASSLPGQGSGELFF. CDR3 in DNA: TGTGCCAGCAGCTTACCGGGACAGGGAAGCGGGGAGCTGTTTTTT.

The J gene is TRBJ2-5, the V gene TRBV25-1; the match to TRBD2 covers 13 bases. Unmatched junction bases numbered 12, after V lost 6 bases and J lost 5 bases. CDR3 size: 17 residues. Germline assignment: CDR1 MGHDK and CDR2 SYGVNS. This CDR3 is CASSRGGLAGFGETQYF. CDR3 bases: TGTGCCAGCAGCCGAGGGGGACTAGCGGGGTTCGGGGAGACCCAGTACTTC.

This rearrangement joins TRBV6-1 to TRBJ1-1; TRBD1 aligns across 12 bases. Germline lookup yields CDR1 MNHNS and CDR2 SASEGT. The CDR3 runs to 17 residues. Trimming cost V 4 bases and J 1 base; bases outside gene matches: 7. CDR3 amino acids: CASSALGQGAPNTEAFF. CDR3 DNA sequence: TGTGCCAGCAGTGCTCTGGGACAGGGGGCTCCGAACACTGAAGCTTTCTTT.

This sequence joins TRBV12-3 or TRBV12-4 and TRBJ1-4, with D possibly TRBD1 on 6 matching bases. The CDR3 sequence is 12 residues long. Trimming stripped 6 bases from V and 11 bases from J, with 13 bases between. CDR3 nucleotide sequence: TGTGCCAGCAGCCAAGGGGGGGTTAAACTGTTTTTT. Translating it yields CASSQGGVKLFF.

DNA for the CDR3: TGTGCCAGCAGCTTCCCGGGTCGGATGGGCACTGAAGCTTTCTTT. Translated, it gives CASSFPGRMGTEAFF. The rearrangement joins TRBV5-5 to TRBJ1-1; D ambiguous. V lost 2 bases to trimming and J lost 4 bases, with 15 bases between them. This CDR3 contains 15 residues. Germline V gene lookup returns CDR1 SGHKS and CDR2 YYEKEE (reference sequence).

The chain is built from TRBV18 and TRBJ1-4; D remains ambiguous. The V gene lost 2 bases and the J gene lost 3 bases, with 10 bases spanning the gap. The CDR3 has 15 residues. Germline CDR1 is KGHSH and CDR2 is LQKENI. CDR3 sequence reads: CASSPFKQSNEKLFF. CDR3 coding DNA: TGTGCCAGCTCACCATTTAAACAGTCTAATGAAAAACTGTTTTTT.

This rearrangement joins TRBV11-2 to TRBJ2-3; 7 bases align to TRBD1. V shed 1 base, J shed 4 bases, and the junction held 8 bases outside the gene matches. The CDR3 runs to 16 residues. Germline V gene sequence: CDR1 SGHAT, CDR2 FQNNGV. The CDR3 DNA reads TGTGCCAGCAGCTTAGGGGGACAGCTACCCGCAGATACGCAGTATTTT. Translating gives CASSLGGQLPADTQYF.